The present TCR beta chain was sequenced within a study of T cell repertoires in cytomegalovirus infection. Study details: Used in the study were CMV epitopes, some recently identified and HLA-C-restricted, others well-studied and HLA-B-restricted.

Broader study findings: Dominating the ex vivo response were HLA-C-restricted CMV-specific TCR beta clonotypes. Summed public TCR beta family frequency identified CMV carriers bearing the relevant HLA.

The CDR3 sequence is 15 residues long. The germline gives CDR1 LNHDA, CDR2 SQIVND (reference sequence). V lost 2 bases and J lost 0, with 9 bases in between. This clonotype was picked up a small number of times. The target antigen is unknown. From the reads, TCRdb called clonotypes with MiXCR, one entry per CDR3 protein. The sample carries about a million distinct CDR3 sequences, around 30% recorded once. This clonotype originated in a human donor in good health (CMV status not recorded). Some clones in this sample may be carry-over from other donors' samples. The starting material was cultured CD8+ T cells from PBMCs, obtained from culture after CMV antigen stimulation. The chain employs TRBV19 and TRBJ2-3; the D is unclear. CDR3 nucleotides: TGTGCCAGTAGTATAACGGGCGGTAGCACAGATACGCAGTATTTT. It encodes CASSITGGSTDTQYF.